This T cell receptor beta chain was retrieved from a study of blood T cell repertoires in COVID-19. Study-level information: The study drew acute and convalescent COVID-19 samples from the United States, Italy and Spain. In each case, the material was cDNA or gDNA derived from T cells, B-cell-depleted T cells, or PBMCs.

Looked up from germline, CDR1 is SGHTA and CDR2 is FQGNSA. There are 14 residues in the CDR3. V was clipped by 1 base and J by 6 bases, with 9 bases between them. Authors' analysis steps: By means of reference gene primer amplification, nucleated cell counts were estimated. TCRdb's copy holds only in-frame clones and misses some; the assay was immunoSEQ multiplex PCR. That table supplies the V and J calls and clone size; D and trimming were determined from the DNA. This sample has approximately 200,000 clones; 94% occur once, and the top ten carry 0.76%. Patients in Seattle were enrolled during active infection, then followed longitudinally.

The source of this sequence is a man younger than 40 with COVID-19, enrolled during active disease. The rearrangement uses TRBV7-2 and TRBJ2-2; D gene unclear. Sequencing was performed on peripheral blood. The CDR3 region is CASSLGVGAGELFF. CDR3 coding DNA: TGTGCCAGCAGCTTAGGGGTGGGCGCCGGGGAGCTGTTTTTT.